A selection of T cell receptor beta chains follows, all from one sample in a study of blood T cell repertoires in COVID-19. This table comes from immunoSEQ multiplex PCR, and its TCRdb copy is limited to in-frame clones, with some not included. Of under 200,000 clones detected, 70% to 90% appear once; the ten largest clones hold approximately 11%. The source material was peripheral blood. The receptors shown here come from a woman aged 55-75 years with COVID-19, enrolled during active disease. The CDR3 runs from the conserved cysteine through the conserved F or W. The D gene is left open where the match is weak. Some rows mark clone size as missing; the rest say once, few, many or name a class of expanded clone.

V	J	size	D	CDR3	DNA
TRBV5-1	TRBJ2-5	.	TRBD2	CASSRLAGETQYF	TGCGCCAGCAGCCGACTAGCGGGAGAGACCCAGTACTTC
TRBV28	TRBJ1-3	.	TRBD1	CASSWTGPGANRNTIYF	TGTGCCAGCAGTTGGACAGGTCCAGGGGCTAACCGAAACACCATATATTTT
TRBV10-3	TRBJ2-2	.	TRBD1	CAIKSRPGQGNTGELFF	TGTGCCATCAAATCTCGGCCGGGACAGGGAAACACCGGGGAGCTGTTTTTT
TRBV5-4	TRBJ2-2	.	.	CASSSRTKNTGELFF	TGTGCCAGCAGCTCCAGGACAAAGAACACCGGGGAGCTGTTTTTT
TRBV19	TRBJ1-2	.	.	CASSNRAGGYTF	TGTGCCAGTAGTAACAGGGCTGGGGGCTACACCTTC
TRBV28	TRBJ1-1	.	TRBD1	CASRLGQGLNTEAFF	TGTGCCAGCAGGTTGGGACAGGGCCTAAACACTGAAGCTTTCTTT
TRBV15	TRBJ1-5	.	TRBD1	CATSRDRWRDRGLNQPQHF	TGTGCCACCAGCAGAGATCGGTGGCGGGACAGGGGGCTCAATCAGCCCCAGCATTTT
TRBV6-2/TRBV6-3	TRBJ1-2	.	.	CASSGRDGSYGYTF	TGTGCCAGCAGTGGAAGGGACGGGAGCTATGGCTACACCTTC
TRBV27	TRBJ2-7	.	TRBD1	CASSVRDRVSYEQYF	TGTGCCAGCAGTGTCCGGGACAGGGTCTCCTACGAGCAGTACTTC
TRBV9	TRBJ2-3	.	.	CASSVVGGTDTQYF	TGTGCCAGCAGCGTAGTCGGGGGCACAGATACGCAGTATTTT
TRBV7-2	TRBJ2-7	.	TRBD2	CASSTGTSGRASDEQYF	TGTGCCAGCAGCACTGGGACTAGCGGGAGGGCCTCCGACGAGCAGTACTTC
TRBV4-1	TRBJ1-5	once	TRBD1	CASSQDVTGVSPQHF	TGCGCCAGCAGCCAAGATGTCACAGGGGTGAGTCCCCAGCATTTT
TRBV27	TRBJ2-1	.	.	CASSPGDFGFSYNEQFF	TGTGCCAGCAGTCCCGGGGACTTCGGTTTCTCCTACAATGAGCAGTTCTTC
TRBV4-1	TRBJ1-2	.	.	CASSQDAGLRVRGYTF	TGCGCCAGCAGCCAGGACGCAGGGTTACGGGTGCGTGGCTACACCTTC
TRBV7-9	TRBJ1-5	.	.	CASSSQGKGNQPQHF	TGTGCCAGCAGCTCGCAGGGGAAAGGCAATCAGCCCCAGCATTTT
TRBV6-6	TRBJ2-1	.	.	CASGTLSEEQFF	TGTGCCAGTGGTACACTTAGCGAAGAGCAGTTCTTC
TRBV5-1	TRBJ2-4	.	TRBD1	CASSRTGTGNSAKNIQYF	TGCGCCAGCAGCCGGACCGGGACAGGGAACTCTGCCAAAAACATTCAGTACTTC
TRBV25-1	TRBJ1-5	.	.	CASTPRAGQPQHF	TGTGCCAGCACCCCCAGGGCCGGTCAGCCCCAGCATTTT
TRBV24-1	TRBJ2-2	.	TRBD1	CATTTGGVGGELFF	TGTGCCACCACCACAGGGGGCGTTGGCGGGGAGCTGTTTTTT
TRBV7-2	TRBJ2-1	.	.	CASSPGGSYRNEQFF	TGTGCCAGCAGCCCCGGGGGTTCGTACCGCAATGAGCAGTTCTTC
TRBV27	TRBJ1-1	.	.	CASSFPTGRNTEAFF	TGTGCCAGCAGTTTCCCCACAGGGAGGAACACTGAAGCTTTCTTT
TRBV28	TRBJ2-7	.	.	CASSTTNGADKQYF	TGTGCCAGCAGCACGACAAATGGGGCCGACAAGCAGTACTTC
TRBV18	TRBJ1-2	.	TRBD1	CASSPSEQGTNYGYTF	TGTGCCAGCTCACCGTCAGAACAGGGGACTAACTATGGCTACACCTTC
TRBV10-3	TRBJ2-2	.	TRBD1	CAISTTGGTGELFF	TGTGCCATCAGCACGACAGGGGGGACCGGGGAGCTGTTTTTT
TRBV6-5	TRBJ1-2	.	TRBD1	CASRPGQGYGYTF	TGTGCCAGCAGGCCGGGACAGGGTTATGGCTACACCTTC
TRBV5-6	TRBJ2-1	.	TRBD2	CASSSRRTGTSGSKEQFF	TGTGCCAGCAGCTCAAGAAGGACCGGGACTAGCGGGAGTAAGGAGCAGTTCTTC
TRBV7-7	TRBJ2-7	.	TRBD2	CASRPFLAGSSYEQYF	TGTGCTAGCCGTCCCTTCCTAGCGGGCTCCTCCTACGAGCAGTACTTC
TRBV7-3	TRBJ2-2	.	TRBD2	CASSLFGTSGRSGELFF	TGCGCCAGCAGCTTATTCGGGACTAGCGGGAGATCCGGGGAGCTGTTTTTT